This TCR beta chain was recorded in a study of early T cells in non-severe SARS-CoV-2 infection. Background on the study: The study sequenced bulk RNA from unsorted whole blood, with chains unpaired.

Researchers tagged individual cDNA molecules with unique molecular identifiers. MiXCR, run by TCRdb on the 5' RACE reads, gives a single entry per CDR3 protein. The table records about 20,000 distinct CDR3 sequences, around 5% of them present only once. Turning to this clonotype: Mismatch with germline at one junction end may stem from a read error.

The CDR3 extends over 16 amino acids. Germline V lookup: CDR1 GTSNPN, CDR2 SVGIG (reference sequence). The J gene is TRBJ2-7, the V gene TRBV30; TRBD1 might be the D (5 bases). The TCR comes from an adult who was a healthcare worker with PCR-confirmed SARS-CoV-2 infection or an uninfected control (not recorded which). The sequencing here drew on whole blood, taken at baseline. The CDR3 bases are TGCGCCTGGAGTCGGGTGTCGGCAGGGCGGTCCTACGAGCAGTACTTC. Protein sequence: CAWSRVSAGRSYEQYF.